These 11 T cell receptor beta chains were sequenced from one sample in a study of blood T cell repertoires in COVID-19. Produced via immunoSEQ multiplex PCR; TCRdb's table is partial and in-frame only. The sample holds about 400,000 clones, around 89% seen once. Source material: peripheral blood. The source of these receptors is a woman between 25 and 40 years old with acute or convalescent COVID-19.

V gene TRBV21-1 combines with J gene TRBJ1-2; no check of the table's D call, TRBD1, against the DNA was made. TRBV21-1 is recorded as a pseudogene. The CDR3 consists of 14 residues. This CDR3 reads CASFNPGTGNGYTF. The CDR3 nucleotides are TGTGCCAGCTTTAACCCCGGGACAGGTAATGGCTACACCTTC.

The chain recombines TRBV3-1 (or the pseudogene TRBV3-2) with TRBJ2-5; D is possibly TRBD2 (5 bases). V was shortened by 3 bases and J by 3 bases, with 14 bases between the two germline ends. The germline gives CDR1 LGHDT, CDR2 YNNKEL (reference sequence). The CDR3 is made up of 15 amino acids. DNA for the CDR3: TGTGCCAGCAGCCAGGATCGGACTGAAGAAGAGACCCAGTACTTC. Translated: CASSQDRTEEETQYF.

CDR3: CSASGQSNTEAFF. CDR3 bases: TGCAGTGCTAGTGGACAAAGCAACACTGAAGCTTTCTTT. This chain links TRBV20-1 with TRBJ1-1, with D perhaps matching TRBD1 (5 bases). The germline gives CDR1 DFQATT, CDR2 SNEGSKA (reference sequence). V lost 3 bases, J lost 2 bases, and 10 bases lay in between. There are 13 residues in the CDR3.

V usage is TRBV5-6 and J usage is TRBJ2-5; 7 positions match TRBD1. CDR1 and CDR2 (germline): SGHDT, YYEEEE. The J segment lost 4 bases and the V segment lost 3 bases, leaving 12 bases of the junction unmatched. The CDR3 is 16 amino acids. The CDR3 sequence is CASSYYSTGYLETQYF. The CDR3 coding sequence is TGTGCCAGCAGCTATTATTCGACAGGGTATCTAGAGACCCAGTACTTC.

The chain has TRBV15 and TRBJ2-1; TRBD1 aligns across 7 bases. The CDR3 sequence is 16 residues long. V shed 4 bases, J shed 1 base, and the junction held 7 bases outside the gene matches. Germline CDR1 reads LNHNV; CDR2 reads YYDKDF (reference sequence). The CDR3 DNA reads TGTGCCACCAGCACCGAGCCGGGACAGTCCTACAATGAGCAGTTCTTC. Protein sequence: CATSTEPGQSYNEQFF.

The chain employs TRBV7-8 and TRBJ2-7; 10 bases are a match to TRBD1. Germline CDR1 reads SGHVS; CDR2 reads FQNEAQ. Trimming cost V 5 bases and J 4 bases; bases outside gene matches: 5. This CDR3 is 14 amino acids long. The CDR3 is CASSPGTGVYEQYF. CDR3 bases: TGTGCCAGCAGCCCGGGGACAGGGGTTTACGAGCAGTACTTC.

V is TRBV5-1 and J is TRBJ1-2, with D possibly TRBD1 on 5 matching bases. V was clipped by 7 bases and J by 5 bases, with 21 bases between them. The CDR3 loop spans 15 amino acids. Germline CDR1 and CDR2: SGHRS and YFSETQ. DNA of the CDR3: TGCGCCAGCGAGATTGAACCGGACACTGGTTATGGCTACACCTTC. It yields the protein CASEIEPDTGYGYTF.

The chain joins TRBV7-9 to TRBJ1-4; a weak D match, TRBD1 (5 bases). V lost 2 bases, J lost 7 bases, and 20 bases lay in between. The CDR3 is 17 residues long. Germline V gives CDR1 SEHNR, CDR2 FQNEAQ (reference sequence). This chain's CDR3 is CASSLYLRSGGIEKLFF. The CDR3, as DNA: TGTGCCAGCAGCTTATATTTGCGTTCGGGGGGTATTGAAAAACTGTTTTTT. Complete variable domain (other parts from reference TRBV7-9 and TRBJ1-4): DTGVSQNPRHKITKRGQNVTFRCDPISEHNRLYWYRQTLGQGPEFLTYFQNEAQLEKSRLLSDRFSAERPKGSFSTLEIQRTEQGDSAMYLCASSLYLRSGGIEKLFFGSGTQLSVL.

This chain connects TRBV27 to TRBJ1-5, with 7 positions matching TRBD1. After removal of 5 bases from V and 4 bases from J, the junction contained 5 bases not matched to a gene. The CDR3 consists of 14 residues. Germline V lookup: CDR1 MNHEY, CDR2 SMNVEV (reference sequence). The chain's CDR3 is CASSPRDRNQPQHF. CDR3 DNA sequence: TGTGCCAGCAGTCCCCGGGACAGAAATCAGCCCCAGCATTTT.

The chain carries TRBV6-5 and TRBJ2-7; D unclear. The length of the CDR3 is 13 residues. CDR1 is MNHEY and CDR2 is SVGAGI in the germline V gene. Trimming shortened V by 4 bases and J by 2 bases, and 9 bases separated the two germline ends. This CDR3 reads CASSSGLTYEQYF. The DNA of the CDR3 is TGTGCCAGCAGTTCTGGGCTAACCTACGAGCAGTACTTC.

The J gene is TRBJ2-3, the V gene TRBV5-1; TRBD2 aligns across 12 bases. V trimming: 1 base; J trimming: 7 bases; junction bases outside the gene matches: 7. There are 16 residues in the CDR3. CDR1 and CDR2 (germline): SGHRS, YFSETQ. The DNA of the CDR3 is TGCGCCAGCAGCTTGCCCACTAGCGGGGGGTCAAATACGCAGTATTTT. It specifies CASSLPTSGGSNTQYF.